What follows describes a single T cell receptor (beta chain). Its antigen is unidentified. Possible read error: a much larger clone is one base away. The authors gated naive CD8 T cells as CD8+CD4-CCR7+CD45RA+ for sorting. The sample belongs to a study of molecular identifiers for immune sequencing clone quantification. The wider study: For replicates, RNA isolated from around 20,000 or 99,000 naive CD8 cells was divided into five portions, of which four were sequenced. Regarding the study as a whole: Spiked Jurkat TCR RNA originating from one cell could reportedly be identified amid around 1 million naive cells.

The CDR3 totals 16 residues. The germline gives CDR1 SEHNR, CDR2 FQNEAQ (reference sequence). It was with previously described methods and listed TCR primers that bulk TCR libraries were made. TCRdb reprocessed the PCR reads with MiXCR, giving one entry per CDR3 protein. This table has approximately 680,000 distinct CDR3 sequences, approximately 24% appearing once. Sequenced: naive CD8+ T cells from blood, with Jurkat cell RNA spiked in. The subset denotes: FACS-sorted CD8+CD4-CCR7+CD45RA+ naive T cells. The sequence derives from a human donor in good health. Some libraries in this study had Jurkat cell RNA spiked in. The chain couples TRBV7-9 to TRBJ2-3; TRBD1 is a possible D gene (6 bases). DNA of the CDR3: TGTGCCAGCAGATCTACTACAGGGATTAGCACAAATACGCAGTATTTT. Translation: CASRSTTGISTNTQYF.